The subject of this entry is one TCR beta chain. In the PCR, 60 Vbeta and 13 Jbeta primers were used. This table comes from immunoSEQ multiplex PCR, and its TCRdb copy is limited to in-frame clones, with some not included. The sample carries around 90,000 clones, roughly 79% recorded once. These data come from a study of cytomegalovirus exposure and HLA in healthy donors. This clonotype originated in a man aged 25-45 years in good health and CMV-seronegative. The sequencing input was PBMCs.

CDR3 loop: CASSLNSGGAMYNEQFF. The CDR3 nucleotides read TGTGCCAGCAGCCTAAATAGCGGGGGGGCCATGTACAATGAGCAGTTCTTC. The chain employs TRBV6-7 and TRBJ2-1, with 11 bases aligning to TRBD2. TRBV6-7 is assigned to the ORF class and has an uncertain function. The CDR3 runs 17 residues. With 6 bases clipped from V and 4 bases from J, the junction kept 11 bases outside the gene matches.